The clone carrying this TCR beta chain was recorded many times. The antigen remains unidentified. The sample comes from a study of T cells after yellow fever vaccination. Study-level points and caveats: Booster samples showed a return of most primary-vaccination clones (roughly 96% CD4, about 87% CD8).

The CDR3 loop spans 13 amino acids. Trimming cost V 7 bases and J 2 bases, with 9 bases left between them. The authors made TCR cDNA by 5'RACE template switching, adding a universal primer site and UMIs. TCRdb called the 5' RACE reads again in MiXCR, with one record for every CDR3 protein. This sample carries about 63,000 distinct CDR3 sequences, less than 8.5% of them seen once, and the ten largest clones take approximately 34%. The chain carries TRBV12-3 or TRBV12-4 and TRBJ2-1, with D maybe TRBD2 (6 bases). Sequenced material: CD8+ T cells sorted from PBMCs, taken 15 days after the yellow fever booster vaccination. This sequence originates from a man aged 25-45 years who received the YFV17D yellow fever vaccine. The CDR3 here is CASIGGTYNEQFF. CDR3 in DNA: TGTGCCAGCATCGGCGGGACCTACAATGAGCAGTTCTTC.